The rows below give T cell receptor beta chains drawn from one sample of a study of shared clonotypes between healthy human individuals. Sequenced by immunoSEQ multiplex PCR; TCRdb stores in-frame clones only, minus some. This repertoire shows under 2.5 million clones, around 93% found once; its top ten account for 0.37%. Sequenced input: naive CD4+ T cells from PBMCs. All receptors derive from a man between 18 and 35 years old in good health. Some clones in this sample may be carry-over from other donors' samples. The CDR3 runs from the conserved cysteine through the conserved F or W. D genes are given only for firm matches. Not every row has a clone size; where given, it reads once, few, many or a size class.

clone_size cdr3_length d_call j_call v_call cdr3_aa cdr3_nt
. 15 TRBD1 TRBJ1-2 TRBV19 CASSTYRGDADGYTF TGTGCCAGTAGTACCTACAGGGGAGACGCGGATGGCTACACCTTC
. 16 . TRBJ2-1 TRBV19 CASSIGVGAQNHEQFF TGTGCCAGTAGTATAGGAGTTGGGGCGCAGAACCATGAGCAGTTCTTC
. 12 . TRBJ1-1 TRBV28 CASTNGGGKAFF TGTGCCAGCACCAACGGGGGGGGGAAAGCTTTCTTT
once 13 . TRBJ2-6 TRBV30 CAWIVSGANVLTF TGTGCCTGGATCGTCTCTGGGGCCAACGTCCTGACTTTC
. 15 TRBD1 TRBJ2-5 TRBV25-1 CASSEPTGAQETQYF TGTGCCAGCAGTGAGCCGACAGGGGCCCAAGAGACCCAGTACTTC
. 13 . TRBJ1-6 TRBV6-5 CASSPLHNSPLHF TGTGCCAGCAGTCCCCTACATAATTCACCCCTCCACTTT
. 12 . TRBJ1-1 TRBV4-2 CASRQRDTEAFF TGTGCCAGCAGGCAGAGGGACACTGAAGCTTTCTTT
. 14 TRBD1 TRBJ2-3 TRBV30 CAWSEDRGTDTQYF TGTGCCTGGAGTGAGGACAGGGGCACAGATACGCAGTATTTT
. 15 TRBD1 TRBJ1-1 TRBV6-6 CASNVNQGGNTEAFF TGTGCCAGCAATGTCAATCAGGGGGGGAACACTGAAGCTTTCTTT
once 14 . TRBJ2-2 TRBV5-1 CASRSDTGTGELFF TGCGCCAGCAGATCTGATACAGGGACCGGGGAGCTGTTTTTT
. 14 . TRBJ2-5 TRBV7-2 CASSPYGGEETQYF TGTGCCAGCAGCCCATACGGGGGCGAAGAGACCCAGTACTTC
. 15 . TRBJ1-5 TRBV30 CACRAFDGACRPQHF TGTGCCTGCCGAGCTTTCGACGGGGCTTGTCGGCCCCAGCATTTT
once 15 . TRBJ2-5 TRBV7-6 CASSSHTLGGETQYF TGTGCCAGCAGCTCCCACACCCTAGGGGGAGAGACCCAGTACTTC
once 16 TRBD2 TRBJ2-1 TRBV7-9 CASSHITSGRANEQFF TGTGCCAGCAGTCACATTACTAGCGGGAGGGCCAATGAGCAGTTCTTC
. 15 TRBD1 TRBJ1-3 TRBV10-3 CAISAHRGSGNTIYF TGTGCCATCAGTGCCCACAGGGGCTCTGGAAACACCATATATTTT
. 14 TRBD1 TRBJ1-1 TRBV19 CASSRDRGPTEAFF TGTGCCAGTAGTCGGGACAGGGGGCCCACTGAAGCTTTCTTT
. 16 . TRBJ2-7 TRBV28 CASSLTSGAGGHEQYF TGTGCCAGCAGTTTAACTTCGGGTGCCGGGGGACACGAGCAGTACTTC
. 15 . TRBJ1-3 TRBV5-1 CASSYRVRTGNTIYF TGCGCCAGCAGCTACAGGGTTCGCACTGGAAACACCATATATTTT
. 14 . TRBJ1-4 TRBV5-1 CASSSSSDGPKLFF TGCGCCAGCAGCTCTTCGAGCGACGGTCCAAAACTGTTTTTT
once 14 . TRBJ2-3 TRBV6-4 CASSAGVGTDTQYF TGTGCCAGCAGTGCTGGCGTAGGCACAGATACGCAGTATTTT
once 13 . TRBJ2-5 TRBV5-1 CASSLAPQETQYF TGCGCCAGCAGCCTGGCCCCCCAAGAGACCCAGTACTTC
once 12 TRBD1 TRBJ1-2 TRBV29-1 CSVETGGVGYTF TGCAGCGTTGAGACAGGGGGGGTAGGCTACACCTTC
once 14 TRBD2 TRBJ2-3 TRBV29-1 CSVDTGAGGDTQYF TGCAGCGTTGATACTGGAGCGGGGGGGGATACGCAGTATTTT
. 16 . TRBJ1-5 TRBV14 CASSQVQAGGNQPQHF TGTGCCAGCAGCCAAGTACAGGCCGGGGGCAATCAGCCCCAGCATTTT
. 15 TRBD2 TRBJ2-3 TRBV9 CASSVAGGRADTQYF TGTGCCAGCAGTGTAGCGGGAGGGCGGGCCGATACGCAGTATTTT
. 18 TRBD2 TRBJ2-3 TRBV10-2 CASSELLSAGALTDTQYF TGCGCCAGCAGTGAGCTTTTATCAGCGGGAGCGTTAACAGATACGCAGTATTTT
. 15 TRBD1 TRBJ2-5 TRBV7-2 CASSLSSGGYETQYF TGTGCCAGCAGCTTAAGCTCAGGGGGCTACGAGACCCAGTACTTC
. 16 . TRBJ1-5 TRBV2 CASSEQDSYSNQPQHF TGTGCCAGCAGTGAGCAGGACAGTTATAGCAATCAGCCCCAGCATTTT
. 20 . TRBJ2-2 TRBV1 CTSSQKPSGRRSRNTGELFF TGCACCAGCAGCCAAAAGCCTAGCGGGAGGAGAAGTCGTAATACCGGGGAGCTGTTTTTT
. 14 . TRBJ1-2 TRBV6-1 CASSRQTSNYGYTF TGTGCCAGCAGTAGACAGACTTCTAACTATGGCTACACCTTC
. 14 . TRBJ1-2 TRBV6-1 CASSEKGGTYGYTF TGTGCCAGCAGTGAGAAGGGGGGGACCTATGGCTACACCTTC
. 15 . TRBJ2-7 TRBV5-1 CASSPPGTVPYEQYF TGCGCCAGCAGCCCCCCAGGGACTGTCCCCTACGAGCAGTACTTC
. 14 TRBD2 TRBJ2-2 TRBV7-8 CASSLAGATGELFF TGTGCCAGCAGCCTAGCGGGAGCGACCGGGGAGCTGTTTTTT
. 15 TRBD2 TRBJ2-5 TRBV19 CASSPGTSVSETQYF TGTGCCAGTAGTCCTGGGACTAGCGTGAGTGAGACCCAGTACTTC
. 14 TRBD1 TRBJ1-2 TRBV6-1 CASSVIRTGDGYTF TGTGCCAGCAGTGTAATCCGGACAGGGGATGGCTACACCTTC
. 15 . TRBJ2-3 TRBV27 CASRFLRGAEDTQYF TGTGCCAGCAGGTTTTTAAGGGGGGCGGAGGATACGCAGTATTTT
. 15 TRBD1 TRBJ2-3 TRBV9 CASSVTGDAADTQYF TGTGCCAGCAGCGTCACAGGGGACGCGGCAGATACGCAGTATTTT
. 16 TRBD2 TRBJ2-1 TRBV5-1 CASSLLAGVSYNEQFF TGCGCCAGCAGCTTGCTAGCGGGAGTTTCCTACAATGAGCAGTTCTTC
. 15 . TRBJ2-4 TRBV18 CASSPPETLGNIQYF TGTGCCAGCTCACCACCTGAAACCCTGGGGAACATTCAGTACTTC
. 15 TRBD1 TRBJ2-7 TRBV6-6 CASSYSDRGPYEQYF TGTGCCAGCAGTTACTCCGACAGGGGTCCCTACGAGCAGTACTTC
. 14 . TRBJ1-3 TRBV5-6 CASSSRGSGNTIYF TGTGCCAGCAGCTCGAGGGGTTCTGGAAACACCATATATTTT
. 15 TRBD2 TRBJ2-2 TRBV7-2 CASSPPGGNTGELFF TGTGCCAGCAGCCCCCCGGGGGGGAACACCGGGGAGCTGTTTTTT
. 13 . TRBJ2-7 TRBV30 CAWRAAGQYEQYF TGTGCCTGGAGGGCGGCAGGCCAGTACGAGCAGTACTTC
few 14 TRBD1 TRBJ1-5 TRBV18 CASSPLQGNQPQHF TGTGCCAGCTCACCGCTACAGGGGAATCAGCCCCAGCATTTT
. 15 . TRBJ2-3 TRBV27 CASSLGLAATDTQYF TGTGCCAGCAGTTTGGGATTAGCAGCGACAGATACGCAGTATTTT
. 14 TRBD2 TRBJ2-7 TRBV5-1 CASSLSGSSYEQYF TGCGCCAGCAGCTTGAGCGGGAGCTCCTACGAGCAGTACTTC
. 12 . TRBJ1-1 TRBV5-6 CASSFRVAEAFF TGTGCCAGCAGCTTTAGAGTGGCTGAAGCTTTCTTT
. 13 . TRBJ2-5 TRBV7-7 CASSREAVETQYF TGTGCCAGCAGCCGTGAAGCCGTCGAGACCCAGTACTTC